The rows below give T cell receptor beta chains drawn from one sample of a study of blood T cell repertoires in COVID-19. Data came from immunoSEQ multiplex PCR; TCRdb stores just in-frame clones and leaves some out. The sample consists of 85,000 to 95,000 clones, around 86% of them appearing once. Sequenced input: peripheral blood. The receptors were gathered from a man aged 60 to 69 with COVID-19, enrolled during active disease. The CDR3 runs from the conserved cysteine through the conserved F or W. The D gene is left open where the match is weak. Some rows have no size entry. The others give once, few or many, or a class for an expanded clone.

NA | 16 | TRBJ2-3 | TRBV7-8 | NA | TGTGCCAGCAGCTTAGCGCCGACTCTTATCACAGATACGCAGTATTTT | CASSLAPTLITDTQYF
NA | 15 | TRBJ2-5 | TRBV7-3 | NA | TGTGCCAGCAGCTTAGGGGGGACAGACCAAGAGACCCAGTACTTC | CASSLGGTDQETQYF
TRBD2 | 17 | TRBJ2-3 | TRBV11-2 | NA | TGTGCCAGCAGCATGACTAGCGGGAGGGCCTTCGCAGATACGCAGTATTTT | CASSMTSGRAFADTQYF
TRBD2 | 14 | TRBJ2-1 | TRBV6-5 | NA | TGTGCCAGCAGTTGGGGGACTAGAGACAATGAGCAGTTCTTC | CASSWGTRDNEQFF
NA | 17 | TRBJ1-3 | TRBV6-2/TRBV6-3 | NA | TGTGCCAGCAGTTACGCCGGGGGACGCAACTCTGGAAACACCATATATTTT | CASSYAGGRNSGNTIYF
NA | 16 | TRBJ2-1 | TRBV6-5 | once | TGTGCCAGCAGTTACACTAGGTACAGACAGGACAATGAGCAGTTCTTC | CASSYTRYRQDNEQFF
NA | 16 | TRBJ2-1 | TRBV5-1 | NA | TGCGCCAGCAGCTTGGATACGGGACTCGCCTACAATGAGCAGTTCTTC | CASSLDTGLAYNEQFF
NA | 15 | TRBJ2-2 | TRBV18 | NA | TGTGCCAGCTCACCACCGCAGGGGAAGACCGGGGAGCTGTTTTTT | CASSPPQGKTGELFF
NA | 15 | TRBJ1-4 | TRBV5-1 | once | TGCGCCAGCAGCTTGGGCGGGGCGCAGCGGGAAAAACTGTTTTTT | CASSLGGAQREKLFF
TRBD2 | 15 | TRBJ2-5 | TRBV6-5 | few | TGTGCCAGCCAGGCAGCGGGAACGGCATCGGAGACCCAGTACTTC | CASQAAGTASETQYF
TRBD1 | 16 | TRBJ2-7 | TRBV10-3 | NA | TGTGCCATCAGTGAATGGGGGGACAGGTCAACCTACGAGCAGTACTTC | CAISEWGDRSTYEQYF
TRBD1 | 14 | TRBJ2-1 | TRBV29-1 | NA | TGCAGCGTTTCAATAACCGGGACAGTAAATGAGCAGTTCTTC | CSVSITGTVNEQFF
NA | 14 | TRBJ2-7 | TRBV5-1 | NA | TGCGCCAGCAGCCGACAGGCGAGCTCCTACGAGCAGTACTTC | CASSRQASSYEQYF
NA | 17 | TRBJ1-5 | TRBV6-1 | NA | TGTGCCAGCAGTGACGGGAGAAGGGATCGGCCCCATCAGCCCCAGCATTTT | CASSDGRRDRPHQPQHF
NA | 14 | TRBJ1-5 | TRBV21-1 | NA | TGTGCCAGCAGCCATCGGGGAGGCAATCAGCCCCAGCATTTT | CASSHRGGNQPQHF
NA | 15 | TRBJ1-5 | TRBV6-6 | NA | TGTGCCAGCAGTGCAGGGTTCTATAGCAATCAGCCCCAGCATTTT | CASSAGFYSNQPQHF
NA | 14 | TRBJ2-3 | TRBV3-1/TRBV3-2 | NA | TGTGCCAGCAGCCAAGTCTGGCCCACAGATACGCAGTATTTT | CASSQVWPTDTQYF
NA | 13 | TRBJ1-1 | TRBV2 | NA | TGTGCCAGCAGGGTAGCCCCGAACACTGAAGCTTTCTTT | CASRVAPNTEAFF
NA | 15 | TRBJ2-7 | TRBV7-9 | once | TGTGCCAGCAGCTTAGACAGGAGCAGCTCCTACGAGCAGTACTTC | CASSLDRSSSYEQYF
NA | 17 | TRBJ2-1 | TRBV3-1/TRBV3-2 | NA | TGTGCCAGCAGCCAAGATCTCGACGACAGTTTATTGTCGGAGCAGTTCTTC | CASSQDLDDSLLSEQFF
TRBD2 | 18 | TRBJ2-1 | TRBV7-9 | NA | TGTGCCAGCAGCCCCGGGACTAGCGGGAGAAGCTCCTACAATGAGCAGTTCTTC | CASSPGTSGRSSYNEQFF
TRBD2 | 19 | TRBJ2-2 | TRBV10-3 | NA | TGTGCCATCAGTGAGTCGCCCCCTGAACTAGCGGGAGTCACCGGGGAGCTGTTTTTT | CAISESPPELAGVTGELFF
TRBD2 | 15 | TRBJ2-1 | TRBV28 | NA | TGTGCCAGCAGTCCCCCCGGGGGGACCTACAATGAGCAGTTCTTC | CASSPPGGTYNEQFF
TRBD1 | 14 | TRBJ2-7 | TRBV30 | NA | TGTGCCTGGAGTGTGAGGGACAGTGGCCACGAGCAGTACTTC | CAWSVRDSGHEQYF
TRBD2 | 18 | TRBJ2-5 | TRBV3-1/TRBV3-2 | NA | TGTGCCAGCAGCTCCGGGACTAGCGGGAGCCGGTGGACAGAGACCCAGTACTTC | CASSSGTSGSRWTETQYF
NA | 13 | TRBJ1-1 | TRBV7-9 | NA | TGTGCCAGCAGCTCGAACAGGGAGACTGAAGCTTTCTTT | CASSSNRETEAFF
NA | 14 | TRBJ2-7 | TRBV7-3 | once | TGTGCCAGCAGCTCCGGGACTCCGCCCTACGAGCAGTACTTC | CASSSGTPPYEQYF
NA | 14 | TRBJ1-2 | TRBV28 | NA | TGTGCCAGCAGTTTGGGGGCCCAAAACTATGGCTACACCTTC | CASSLGAQNYGYTF
NA | 16 | TRBJ2-6 | TRBV5-1 | NA | TGCGCCAGCAGCCCGGGTCCCGCTTCTGGGGCCAACGTCCTGACTTTC | CASSPGPASGANVLTF
TRBD1 | 16 | TRBJ1-1 | TRBV19 | NA | TGTGCCAGTAGAAAAAGGACAGGGTGGATGAACACTGAAGCTTTCTTT | CASRKRTGWMNTEAFF
NA | 13 | TRBJ1-2 | TRBV6-1 | NA | TGTGCCAGCAGTGAACAGGGTGTACATGGCTACACCTTC | CASSEQGVHGYTF
TRBD2 | 18 | TRBJ2-3 | TRBV7-3 | NA | TGTGCCAGCAGCTTAGGTCCTCTAGCGGGAGCGAACACAGATACGCAGTATTTT | CASSLGPLAGANTDTQYF
TRBD1 | 14 | TRBJ1-2 | TRBV7-9 | NA | TGTGCCAGCAGCCTGCCGGGACAGAGCTATGGCTACACCTTC | CASSLPGQSYGYTF
TRBD1 | 16 | TRBJ1-4 | TRBV5-1 | NA | TGCGCCAGCAGCTCCGGGACAGGGGGAGAGAGGGAAAAACTGTTTTTT | CASSSGTGGEREKLFF
TRBD2 | 14 | TRBJ2-5 | TRBV6-2/TRBV6-3 | NA | TGTGCCAGCAGTGCACTAGCGGTTCAAGAGACCCAGTACTTC | CASSALAVQETQYF
TRBD1 | 14 | TRBJ2-3 | TRBV5-1 | NA | TGCGCCAGCAGCTATGGACAGGGCAGGGATACGCAGTATTTT | CASSYGQGRDTQYF
NA | 16 | TRBJ2-1 | TRBV11-3 | NA | TGTGCCAGCAGCCCGGGGGTATTGGGATATAACAATGAGCAGTTCTTC | CASSPGVLGYNNEQFF
NA | 16 | TRBJ1-1 | TRBV14 | NA | TGTGCCAGCAGCCAAGATTCTTGGGGGGGCGGGGCTGAAGCTTTCTTT | CASSQDSWGGGAEAFF
NA | 14 | TRBJ1-2 | TRBV5-6 | NA | TGTGCCAGCAGCCCCGTCGGACATATAGATGGCTACACCTTC | CASSPVGHIDGYTF
TRBD1 | 14 | TRBJ2-2 | TRBV2 | NA | TGTGCCAGCTCCGGACAGGGGGACACCGGGGAGCTGTTTTTT | CASSGQGDTGELFF
NA | 12 | TRBJ1-1 | TRBV30 | NA | TGTGCCTGGAGTTACGGGGGGACTGAAGCTTTCTTT | CAWSYGGTEAFF
TRBD2 | 15 | TRBJ2-7 | TRBV3-1/TRBV3-2 | NA | TGTGCCAGCAGCGTTCGGACTAGCGGGAGTCTCGAGCAGTACTTC | CASSVRTSGSLEQYF
NA | 13 | TRBJ1-6 | TRBV3-1/TRBV3-2 | NA | TGTGCCAGCAGCTCCGGGGGGGGTTCACCCCTCCACTTT | CASSSGGGSPLHF
NA | 12 | TRBJ1-1 | TRBV6-1 | NA | TGTGCCAGCAGTGAAACCGGGAAAAGAACTTTCTTT | CASSETGKRTFF
NA | 14 | TRBJ1-2 | TRBV24-1 | NA | TGTGCCACCAGTGATCACTTTAACCGGGATGGCTACACCTTC | CATSDHFNRDGYTF
TRBD2 | 16 | TRBJ2-1 | TRBV5-1 | once | TGCGCCAGCAGACGGACTAGCGGGAGGGCCATAAATGAGCAGTTCTTC | CASRRTSGRAINEQFF
TRBD1 | 15 | TRBJ2-1 | TRBV6-4 | NA | TGTGCCAGCAGTGACAGGGACAGTTCCACCAATGAGCAGTTCTTC | CASSDRDSSTNEQFF